The clone carrying this TCR beta chain was recorded many times. The CDR3 length is 13 residues. The V end was cut by 8 bases, the J end by 8 bases, with 15 bases between. Germline loops: CDR1 ENHRY, CDR2 SYGVKD. The TCRbeta library incorporated unique molecular identifiers. TCRdb reanalysed the PCR reads using MiXCR and keeps one entry per CDR3 protein. The sample lists 200,000 to 300,000 distinct CDR3 sequences; around 11% were seen once. The data derive from a study of T-cell reconstitution after alpha-beta-depleted transplantation in children. The sample here was PBMCs from the stem cell graft donor, taken from the stem cell graft. This TCR was sampled from a human donor who donated a stem cell graft to a child with acute lymphoblastic leukemia. The chain employs TRBV10-3 and TRBJ2-2; no firm D call. The CDR3 loop reads CAIAPGGRGELFF. In DNA form, the CDR3 reads TGTGCCATCGCCCCGGGTGGCAGAGGGGAGCTGTTTTTT.